This TCR beta chain was obtained from a study of response to subunit inactivated influenza vaccine. Findings and limits, study-wide: The authors put forward the suggestion that each seasonal influenza vaccination may bring in only a limited number of new T cells.

Trimming cost V 4 bases and J 6 bases, with 16 bases left between them. CDR1 and CDR2 from the germline V gene are SGHRS and YFSETQ. CDR3 length equals 14 residues. Comments on this clonotype: Its target is unknown.

TCRdb re-called the RT-PCR reads with MiXCR, one entry per CDR3 protein. The sample holds about 620,000 distinct CDR3 sequences; roughly 10% are singletons and the top ten take approximately 10%. These records were also assigned to another study, of T cells expressing NK-cell markers. That paper adds: What made the TCR beta cDNA was 5'RACE template switching with UMIs.

The sequences come from PBMCs from blood, collected on the day of vaccination. The chain has TRBV5-1 and TRBJ1-2; D unresolved. The origin of this receptor is a man between 45 and 60 years old who received an inactivated influenza vaccine. The CDR3 region has the DNA TGCGCCAGCAGCCCGTCGCGACCTCGAAATGGCTACACCTTC. Translated: CASSPSRPRNGYTF.